The text below deals with one TCR beta chain. What it binds is not known. Method: immunoSEQ multiplex PCR; TCRdb's copy keeps in-frame clones and lacks some. There are about 82,000 clones in the sample; 65% to 90% occur only once, and roughly 2.1% lies in the top ten. These data are taken from a study of OX40 agonist ivuxolimab in advanced cancers. Study overall: Ivuxolimab is a fully human IgG2 antibody that activates OX40 (CD134). The study's findings and limits: There was clonal expansion of CD4+ and CD8+ blood T cells by week 6 at 0.1 to 3.0 mg/kg. Patients who responded partially at 0.1-3.0 mg/kg showed clonal expansion ranking among the lowest.

V gave up 0 bases and J gave up 6 bases, with 12 bases separating them. Germline CDR1 GTSNPN, CDR2 SVGIG (reference sequence). The length of the CDR3 is 13 residues. The chain carries TRBV30 and TRBJ2-7; D remains ambiguous. This TCR came from an adult with an advanced solid tumor such as melanoma, head and neck, liver or kidney cancer. This specimen was CD4+ or CD8+ T cells sorted from blood, taken in a trial of the OX40 agonist ivuxolimab. Here the CDR3 DNA reads TGTGCCTGGAGTGTTGCCAGAACTCGCGAGCAGTACTTC. Protein: CAWSVARTREQYF. The variable domain in full, completed from reference TRBV30 and TRBJ2-7, reads SQTIHQWPATLVQPVGSPLSLECTVEGTSNPNLYWYRQAAGRGLQLLFYSVGIGQISSEVPQNLSASRPQDRQFILSSKKLLLSDSGFYLCAWSVARTREQYFGPGTRLTVT.